The entry that follows covers one TCR beta chain sequence. This clone has a handful of counts. The target of this receptor is not known. No base quality information exists; no much larger clone differs at one position. The method was the immunoSEQ multiplex PCR assay. For TCR sequencing, RNA was extracted from every sample and reverse transcribed into cDNA to serve as template. First-strand cDNA was synthesized with SuperScript III using a 2:1 mix of oligo-dT and random hexamers. A synthetic immune receptor repertoire was used to gauge amplification bias, and whatever bias remained was removed computationally. The authors' analysis ran thus. After raw reads were preprocessed to remove errors, the CDR3 was defined following IMGT conventions as running from the conserved cysteine to phenylalanine. Clonality was computed as 1 minus the Shannon entropy, with the entropy normalized by log2 of the number of productive unique TCRs. Whether each scalp clone was CD4 or CD8 was inferred by checking scalp TCRbeta sequences against the CD4 and CD8 repertoires from sorted blood. TCRdb limited this immuneACCESS table to in-frame rearrangements with V and J called. A share of clones is missing; checked studies link under half to unresolved V genes, and the rest is unexplained. V, J and clone size are those of that table, while D and trimming were read from the DNA. This sample holds about 130,000 clones; roughly three fifths were observed only once. Clones ranked in the top ten supply less than 5.5% of the sample.

The data are from a study of CD8+ T cells in alopecia areata (dated by TCRdb to 2016 to 2019). For context, the study as a whole: Treated patients were enrolled in an open-label pilot trial of oral tofacitinib at 5 to 10 mg twice daily for moderate-to-severe alopecia areata. Clonality in the scalp was compared among normal scalp (n=4), patchy alopecia areata scalp (n=8), and alopecia totalis/universalis scalp (n=8). High-throughput TCRbeta sequencing was used to examine T cell clonal expansion in alopecia areata in both the C3H/HeJ mouse model and human patients. Patients received tofacitinib for 6 to 18 months and were then followed off drug for 6 months to check for delayed response and recurrence. Scalp tissue and sorted CD4+ and CD8+ peripheral blood T cells from patchy and totalis/universalis alopecia areata patients and from healthy controls were covered by human TCRbeta sequencing. Biopsies were taken from tofacitinib-treated patients at baseline and again at 4 and 24 weeks into treatment, and several of those patients also had a later scalp biopsy. Amplification of TCRbeta CDR3 regions was done by immunoSEQ multiplex PCR using 35 Vbeta forward primers and 13 Jbeta reverse primers. The RNA source kit depended on sample type: the PAXgene miRNA kit for fixed scalp, the miRNeasy kit for PBMCs, and the RNeasy kit for mouse skin. Beyond this particular receptor, the publication reports: Resident alphabeta T cells in normal human skin are also sequenced, complicating scalp TCR repertoire analysis, unlike mouse skin dominated by gammadelta T cells. Shared TCR sequences between patients were less evident than in mice, which may be partly attributable to HLA diversity in the patient population. Compared with normal scalp, lesional scalp, particularly in alopecia totalis/universalis, had higher clonality and more expanded CD8+ clones, which suggests antigenic drive.

The sample's time point label, in plain terms: baseline before oral tofacitinib. Lesional scalp punch biopsies and peripheral blood were collected from alopecia areata patients. After PBMCs were isolated by density centrifugation and stained for CD3, CD4 and CD8, a FACSAria was used to sort CD4+ and CD8+ T cells. V is trimmed back by 5 bases and J by 7 bases, and the junction contains 12 bases that no gene match accounts for. The germline V gene specifies SGHTA as CDR1 and FQGNSA as CDR2. Including cysteine and phenylalanine, the CDR3 has 15 amino acids. Only the CDR3 DNA stays, 45 bases, in frame from base 1.

This specimen was CD4+ T cells sorted from blood, taken at week 0. The sequence links TRBV7-2 to TRBJ1-1; 8 of the junction bases match TRBD1. The source is a human donor with alopecia areata. The encoded CDR3 is CASSRDRGGRGEAFF. The DNA is TGTGCCAGCAGCCGTGACAGGGGCGGAAGGGGTGAAGCTTTCTTT.